This TCR beta chain was obtained from a study of immune evolution from preneoplasia to lung adenocarcinoma (dated by TCRdb to about 2021). Study-level background: HLA loss of heterozygosity was observed in approximately 7%, 15% and 30% of AIS, MIA and ADC lesions, respectively, and was not observed in any AAH lesions. The study profiled immune contexture across lung adenocarcinoma precursors and invasive adenocarcinoma using immune gene expression, TCR sequencing and multiplex immunofluorescence. Resected precursor lesions (AAH, AIS, MIA) and invasive adenocarcinomas were each compared against paired morphologically normal lung tissue. Sample size was based on specimen availability rather than a prior power calculation. The immune data were combined with whole exome sequencing and methylation data from the same cohort of nodules. In total, the cohort included roughly 49 patients with pulmonary nodules, all of whom underwent surgical resection. TCR sequencing data came from 50 to 55 patients. The study reported that fewer than 130 samples were used for TCR sequencing. POLYSOLVER was used to infer class I HLA alleles from exome data, and LOHHLA was used to detect allele-specific HLA loss.

What the research found in general, with its limitations: The highest top T cell clone frequencies were observed in normal lung, and a progressive decrease in top T cell clone frequencies appeared to occur from AAH through AIS, MIA and invasive adenocarcinoma. Findings were based on association rather than direct causation; larger cohorts with long-term follow-up and longitudinal biopsies were deemed needed. Because all patients came from Japan and China, whether the findings apply to Western populations was uncertain. T cell clonality was highest in KRAS-mutant nodules compared with EGFR-mutant or double wild-type lesions. Clonality was highest in normal lung, while later-stage lesions appeared to have lower clonality but higher T cell density and diversity.

Resection was performed on patients in Japan or China between the mid-2010s and the late 2010s. Two lung cancer pathologists independently confirmed the histologic diagnosis of each case on H&E slides. For nucleic acid extraction, premalignant or tumor cells were enriched by macro-dissection following pathologic assessment. The AllPrep DNA/RNA FFPE Kit was used to isolate DNA from FFPE tissue. V is clipped by 0 bases and J by 2 bases, and the sequence between their germline boundaries is 6 bases long. Including cysteine and phenylalanine, the CDR3 has 14 amino acids. CDR3 DNA only is kept here, 42 bases in frame from base 1. CDR1 is given as SGHRS and CDR2 as YFSETQ, both from the germline V gene. TCR beta CDR3 regions were sequenced from DNA using the immunoSEQ hsTCRbeta Kit. Processing in the source paper ran as follows. TCR sequencing data were analysed with the ImmunoSEQ Analyzer. T cell clonality was defined as 1 minus Pielou's evenness, as computed on productive rearrangements. T cell diversity was measured with the inverse Simpson index on productive templates. T cell density was defined as TCR beta template counts normalized to usable DNA, with usable DNA estimated by amplification and sequencing of housekeeping genes. Two-sided Kruskal-Wallis tests were used to compare TCR metrics between histologic stages. TCRdb took this table from immuneACCESS and kept in-frame rearrangements with V and J called. Such tables lack part of the clones; where checked against another copy, unresolved V genes explain under half of the gap, and the rest is unexplained. V and J calls plus clone size are reproduced from that table; the DNA served to infer D and trimming. The sample table contains 6,000 to 7,000 clones; only one count was recorded for roughly 80% of them. The ten most abundant clones make up roughly 3.5% of the sample.

Remarks on this clone: Its antigen has not been determined. No per-base quality is available; no much larger clone lies one base away. Other DNA sequences of this sample code for an identical CDR3.

Rearrangement joined TRBV5-1 to TRBJ2-1, with a weak D call of TRBD1 (5 bases match). The source of this sequence is a person aged 60 to 70 with lung adenocarcinoma. Material for sequencing was FFPE invasive lung adenocarcinoma tissue. The sample's cell subset or site, from its label and the paper: frankly invasive lung adenocarcinoma (ADC). The CDR3 protein sequence reads: CASSLGTTYNEQFF. The nucleotides are TGCGCCAGCAGCTTGGGGACAACCTACAATGAGCAGTTCTTC.